Given below is one TCR beta chain in context. Its specificity is unknown. The data derive from a study of CD8 T cells in ankylosing spondylitis. The CDR3 is 15 residues long. With 5 bases removed from V and 0 bases from J, the gap between germline ends came to 14 bases. CDR1 MNHNS and CDR2 SASEGT come from the germline V gene. The TCR beta libraries were generated through quantitative 5'-RACE incorporating molecular barcodes. TCRdb reprocessed the 5' RACE reads with MiXCR, giving one entry per CDR3 protein. The table includes some 840,000 distinct CDR3 sequences, about 12% detected once. Whole-study findings and limits: Made up of several highly homologous variants, a TCR beta motif appeared characteristic of ankylosing spondylitis blood. The disease-linked clones had a CD8+ phenotype and low blood frequencies. Certain motif variants had earlier appeared in reactive arthritis synovial fluid and blood. Reportedly, significant enrichment of disease-linked clones occurred in matched ankylosing spondylitis synovial fluid.

This clonotype originated in a male donor with ankylosing spondylitis. The chain recombines TRBV6-1 with TRBJ2-7; D ambiguous. Sequencing was carried out using blood, either unsorted or a sorted T cell fraction (not recorded which). CDR3 protein: CASSIRFTSSYEQYF. As DNA, the CDR3 is TGTGCCAGCAGTATCAGGTTCACGAGCTCCTACGAGCAGTACTTC.